This T cell receptor (beta chain) was obtained from a study of CD8 T cells in ankylosing spondylitis. Using its own MiXCR run on the 5' RACE reads, TCRdb lists one record per CDR3 protein. The sample lists about 140,000 distinct CDR3 sequences; 7.5% to 9.5% were seen once. Whole-study findings and limits: Peripheral blood samples showed relatively rare disease-linked clones, and these clones were CD8+.

The CDR3 totals 15 residues. CDR1 and CDR2 (germline): SQVTM, ANQGSEA. V shed 4 bases and J shed 0 bases, with 13 bases lying between them. This clonotype was detected many times. The antigen is unknown. Sequenced: synovial fluid, either unsorted or a sorted T cell fraction (not recorded which). The rearrangement uses TRBV29-1 and TRBJ1-5; no clear D gene. The source is a male donor with ankylosing spondylitis. The CDR3 loop reads CSVVEVGNSNQPQHF. CDR3 DNA: TGCAGCGTTGTCGAGGTAGGCAATAGCAATCAGCCCCAGCATTTT. Full variable domain (remainder filled in from reference TRBV29-1 and TRBJ1-5): SAVISQKPSRDICQRGTSLTIQCQVDSQVTMMFWYRQQPGQSLTLIATANQGSEATYESGFVIDKFPISRPNLTFSTLTVSNMSPEDSSIYLCSVVEVGNSNQPQHFGDGTRLSIL.